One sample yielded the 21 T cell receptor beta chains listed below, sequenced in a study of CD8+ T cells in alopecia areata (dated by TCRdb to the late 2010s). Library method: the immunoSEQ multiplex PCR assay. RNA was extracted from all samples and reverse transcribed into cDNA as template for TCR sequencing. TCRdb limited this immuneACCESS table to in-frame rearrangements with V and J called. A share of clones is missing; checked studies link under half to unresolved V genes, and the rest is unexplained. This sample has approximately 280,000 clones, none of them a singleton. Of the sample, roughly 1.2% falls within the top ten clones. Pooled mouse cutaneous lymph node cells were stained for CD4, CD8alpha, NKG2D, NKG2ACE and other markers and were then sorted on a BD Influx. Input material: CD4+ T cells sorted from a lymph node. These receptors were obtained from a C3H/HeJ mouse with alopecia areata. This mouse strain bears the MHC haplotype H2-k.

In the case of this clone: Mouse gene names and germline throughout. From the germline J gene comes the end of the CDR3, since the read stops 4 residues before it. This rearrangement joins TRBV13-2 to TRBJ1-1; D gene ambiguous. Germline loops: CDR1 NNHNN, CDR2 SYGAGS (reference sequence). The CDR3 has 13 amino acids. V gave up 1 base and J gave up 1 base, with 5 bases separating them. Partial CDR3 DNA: TGTGCCAGCGGTGATTCCAGAAACACA. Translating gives CASGDSRNT. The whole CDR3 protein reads CASGDSRNTEVFF.

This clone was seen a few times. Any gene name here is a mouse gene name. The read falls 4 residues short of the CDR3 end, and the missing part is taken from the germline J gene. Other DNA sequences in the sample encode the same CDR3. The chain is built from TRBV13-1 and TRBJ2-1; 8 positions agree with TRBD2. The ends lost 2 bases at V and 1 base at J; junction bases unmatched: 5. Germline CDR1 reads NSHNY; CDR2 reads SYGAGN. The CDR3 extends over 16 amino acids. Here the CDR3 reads CASSDPRLGNYAEQFF. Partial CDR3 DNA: TGTGCCAGCAGTGACCCAAGACTGGGGAACTATGCT.

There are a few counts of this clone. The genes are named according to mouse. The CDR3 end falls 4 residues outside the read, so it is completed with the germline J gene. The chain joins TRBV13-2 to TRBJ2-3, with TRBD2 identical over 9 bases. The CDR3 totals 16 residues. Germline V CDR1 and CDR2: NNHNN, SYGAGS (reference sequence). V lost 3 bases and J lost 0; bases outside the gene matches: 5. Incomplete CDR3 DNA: TGTGCCAGCGGTGTCGGACTGGGGATCAGTGCAGAA. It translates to CASGVGLGISAE. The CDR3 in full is CASGVGLGISAETLYF.

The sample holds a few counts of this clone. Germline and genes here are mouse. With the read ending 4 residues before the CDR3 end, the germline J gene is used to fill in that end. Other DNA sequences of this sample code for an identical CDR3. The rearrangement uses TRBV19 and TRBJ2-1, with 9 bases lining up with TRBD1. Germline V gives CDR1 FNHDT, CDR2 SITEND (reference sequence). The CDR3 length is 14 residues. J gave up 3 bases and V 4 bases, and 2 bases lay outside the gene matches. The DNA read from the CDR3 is TGTGCCAGCAGTTTGGGACAGGGCTATGCT. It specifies CASSLGQGYA. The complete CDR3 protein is CASSLGQGYAEQFF. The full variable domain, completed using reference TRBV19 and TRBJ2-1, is GGIITQTPKFLIGQEGQKLTLKCQQNFNHDTMYWYRQDSGKGLRLIYYSITENDLQKGDLSEGYDASREKKSSFSLTVTSAQKNEMAVFLCASSLGQGYAEQFFGPGTRLTVL.

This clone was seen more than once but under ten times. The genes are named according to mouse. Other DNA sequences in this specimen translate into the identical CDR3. CDR3 bases read: TGTGCCAGCAGCCAGGGGACTGGGACTAGTGCAGAA. Translated, it gives CASSQGTGTSAE. The full CDR3 protein is CASSQGTGTSAETLYF. V usage is TRBV5 and J usage is TRBJ2-3; TRBD2 matches 9 bases. The CDR3 extends 4 residues past the end of the read, so its final part is completed from the germline J gene. V lost 3 bases, J lost 0 bases, and 4 bases stayed unmatched. Germline V gene sequence: CDR1 LGHNA, CDR2 YNLKQL (reference sequence). This CDR3 has 16 residues.

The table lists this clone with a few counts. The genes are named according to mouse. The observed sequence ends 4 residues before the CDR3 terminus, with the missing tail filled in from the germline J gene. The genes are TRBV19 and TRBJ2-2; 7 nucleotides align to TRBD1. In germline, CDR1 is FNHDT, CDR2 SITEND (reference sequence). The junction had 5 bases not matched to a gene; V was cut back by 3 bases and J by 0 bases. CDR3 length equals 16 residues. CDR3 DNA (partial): TGTGCCAGCAGTAAGCCGGACAGGTCAAACACCGGG. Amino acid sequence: CASSKPDRSNTG. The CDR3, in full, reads CASSKPDRSNTGQLYF.

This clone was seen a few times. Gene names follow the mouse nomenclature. The CDR3 DNA, read in part, is TGTGCCAGCAGTGATGTGGACAAAGAC. This sequence encodes CASSDVDKD. Given in full, the CDR3 is CASSDVDKDTQYF. The chain is built from TRBV13-1 and TRBJ2-5, with D possibly matching TRBD1 (5 bases). The observed sequence ends 4 residues before the CDR3 terminus, with the missing tail filled in from the germline J gene. The germline V gene has CDR1 NSHNY and CDR2 SYGAGN. CDR3 length: 13 amino acids.

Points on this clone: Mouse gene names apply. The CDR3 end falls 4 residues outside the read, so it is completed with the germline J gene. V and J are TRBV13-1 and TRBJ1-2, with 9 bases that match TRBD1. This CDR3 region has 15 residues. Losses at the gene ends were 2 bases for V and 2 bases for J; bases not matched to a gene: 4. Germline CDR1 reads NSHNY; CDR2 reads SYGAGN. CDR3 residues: CASSEQGARNSDYTF. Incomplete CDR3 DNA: TGTGCCAGCAGTGAACAGGGGGCGCGGAACTCC.

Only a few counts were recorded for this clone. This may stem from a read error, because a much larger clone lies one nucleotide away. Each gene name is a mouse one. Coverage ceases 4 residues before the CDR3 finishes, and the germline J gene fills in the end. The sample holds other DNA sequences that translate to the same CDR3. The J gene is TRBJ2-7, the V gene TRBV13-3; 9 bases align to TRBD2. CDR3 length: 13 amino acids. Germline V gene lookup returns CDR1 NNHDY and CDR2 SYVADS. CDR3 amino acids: CASSDWGGYEQYF. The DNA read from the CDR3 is TGTGCCAGCAGTGACTGGGGGGGATAT.

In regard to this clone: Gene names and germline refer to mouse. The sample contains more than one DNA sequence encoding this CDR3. The part of the CDR3 DNA that was read is TGTGCCAGCAGCCCGGGACTGGGCCAAGAC. Translation: CASSPGLGQD. The complete CDR3 reads CASSPGLGQDTQYF. This chain links TRBV5 with TRBJ2-5, with 9 nucleotides matching TRBD2. The read ends 4 residues early relative to the CDR3; the germline J gene fills the gap. From germline, CDR1 is LGHNA and CDR2 YNLKQL (reference sequence). This CDR3 is built from 14 residues. V lost 4 bases and J lost 2; bases outside the gene matches: 1.

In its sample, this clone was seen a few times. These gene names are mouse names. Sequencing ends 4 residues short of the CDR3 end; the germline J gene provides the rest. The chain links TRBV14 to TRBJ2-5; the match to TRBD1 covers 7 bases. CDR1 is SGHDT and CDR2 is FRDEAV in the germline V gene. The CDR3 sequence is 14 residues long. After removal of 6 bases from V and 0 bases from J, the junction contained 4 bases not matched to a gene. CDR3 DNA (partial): TGTGCCAGCAAACAGGGACAGAACCAAGAC. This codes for CASKQGQNQD. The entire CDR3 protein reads CASKQGQNQDTQYF.

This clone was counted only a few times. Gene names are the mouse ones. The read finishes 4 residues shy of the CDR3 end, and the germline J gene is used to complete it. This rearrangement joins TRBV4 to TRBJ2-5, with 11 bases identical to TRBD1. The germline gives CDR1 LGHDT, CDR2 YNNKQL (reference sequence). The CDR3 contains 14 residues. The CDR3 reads CASSPDRGRDTQYF. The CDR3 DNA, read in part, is TGTGCCAGCAGCCCGGACAGGGGGCGAGAC.

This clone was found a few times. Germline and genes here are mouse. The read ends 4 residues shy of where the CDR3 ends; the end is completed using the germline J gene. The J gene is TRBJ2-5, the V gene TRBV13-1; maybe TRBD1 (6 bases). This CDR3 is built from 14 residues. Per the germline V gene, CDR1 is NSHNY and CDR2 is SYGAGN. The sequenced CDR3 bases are TGTGCCAGCAGCCCTCAGGGGTTTGGCGAC. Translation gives CASSPQGFGD. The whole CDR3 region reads CASSPQGFGDTQYF.

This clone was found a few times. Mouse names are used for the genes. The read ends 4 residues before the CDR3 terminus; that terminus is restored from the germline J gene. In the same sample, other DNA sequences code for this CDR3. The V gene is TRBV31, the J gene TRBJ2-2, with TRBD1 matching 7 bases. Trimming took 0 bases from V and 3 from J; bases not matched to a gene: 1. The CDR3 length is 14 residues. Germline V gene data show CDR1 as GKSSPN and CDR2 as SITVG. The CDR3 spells CAWSLQGDTGQLYF. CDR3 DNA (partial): TGTGCCTGGAGTCTTCAGGGGGACACCGGG.

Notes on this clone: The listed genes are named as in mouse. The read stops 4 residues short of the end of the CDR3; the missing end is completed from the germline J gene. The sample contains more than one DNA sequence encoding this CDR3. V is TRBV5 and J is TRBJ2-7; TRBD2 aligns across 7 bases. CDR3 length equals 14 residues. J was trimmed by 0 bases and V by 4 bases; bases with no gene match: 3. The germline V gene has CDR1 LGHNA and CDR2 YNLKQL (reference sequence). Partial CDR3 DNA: TGTGCCAGCAGCCCCACTGGGGACTCCTAT. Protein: CASSPTGDSY. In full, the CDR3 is CASSPTGDSYEQYF.

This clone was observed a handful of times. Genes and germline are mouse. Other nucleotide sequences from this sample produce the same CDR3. The sequenced CDR3 bases are TGTGCCAGCATAGACAGGGGACGAGCAGAA. Translating it yields CASIDRGRAE. The entire CDR3 protein reads CASIDRGRAETLYF. The chain links TRBV19 to TRBJ2-3; TRBD1 matches 8 bases. The read stops 4 residues short of the end of the CDR3; the missing end is completed from the germline J gene. This CDR3 spans 14 amino acids. Trimming removed 6 bases from V and 3 bases from J; junction bases left unmatched: 6. CDR1 is FNHDT and CDR2 is SITEND in the germline V gene (reference sequence).

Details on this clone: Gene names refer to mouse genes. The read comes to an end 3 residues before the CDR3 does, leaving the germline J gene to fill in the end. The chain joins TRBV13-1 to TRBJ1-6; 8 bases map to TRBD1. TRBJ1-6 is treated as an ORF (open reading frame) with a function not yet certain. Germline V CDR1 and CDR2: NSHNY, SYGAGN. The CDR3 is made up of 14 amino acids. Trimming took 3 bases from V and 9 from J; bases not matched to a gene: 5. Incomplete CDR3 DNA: TGTGCCAGCAGTGCCCTACAGGGGGGTTCGCCC. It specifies CASSALQGGSP. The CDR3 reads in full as CASSALQGGSPLYF.

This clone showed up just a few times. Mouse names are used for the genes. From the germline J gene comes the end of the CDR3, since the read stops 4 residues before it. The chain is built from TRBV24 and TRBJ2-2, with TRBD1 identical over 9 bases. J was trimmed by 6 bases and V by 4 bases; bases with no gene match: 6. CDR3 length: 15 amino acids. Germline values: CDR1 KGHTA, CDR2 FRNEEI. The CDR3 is CASSPWDREPGQLYF. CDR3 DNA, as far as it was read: TGTGCCAGCAGTCCCTGGGACAGGGAGCCCGGG.

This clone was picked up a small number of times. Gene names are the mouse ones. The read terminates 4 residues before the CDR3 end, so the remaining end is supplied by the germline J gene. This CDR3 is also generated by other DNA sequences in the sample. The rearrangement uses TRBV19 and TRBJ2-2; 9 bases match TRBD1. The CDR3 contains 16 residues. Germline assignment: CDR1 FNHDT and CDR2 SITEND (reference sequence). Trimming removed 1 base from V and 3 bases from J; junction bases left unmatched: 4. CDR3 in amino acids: CASSIPGQGHTGQLYF. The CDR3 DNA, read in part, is TGTGCCAGCAGTATACCGGGACAGGGACACACCGGG.

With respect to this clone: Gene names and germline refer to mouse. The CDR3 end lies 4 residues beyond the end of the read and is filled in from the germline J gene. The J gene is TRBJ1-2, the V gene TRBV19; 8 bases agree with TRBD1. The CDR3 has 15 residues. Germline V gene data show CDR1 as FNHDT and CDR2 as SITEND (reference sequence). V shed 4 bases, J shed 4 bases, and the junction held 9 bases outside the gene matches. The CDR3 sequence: CASSLQGARLSDYTF. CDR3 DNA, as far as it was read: TGTGCCAGCAGTCTCCAGGGGGCGCGACTCTCC.

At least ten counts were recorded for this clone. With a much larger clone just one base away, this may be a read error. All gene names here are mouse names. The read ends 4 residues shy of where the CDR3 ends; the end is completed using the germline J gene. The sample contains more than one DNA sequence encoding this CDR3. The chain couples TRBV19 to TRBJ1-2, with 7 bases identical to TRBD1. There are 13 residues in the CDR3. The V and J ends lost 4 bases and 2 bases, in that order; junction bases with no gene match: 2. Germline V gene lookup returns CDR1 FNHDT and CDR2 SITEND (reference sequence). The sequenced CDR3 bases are TGTGCCAGCAGTCCACAGGGGAACTCC. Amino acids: CASSPQGNS. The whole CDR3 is CASSPQGNSDYTF.